A single sample gave rise to the 32 T cell receptor beta chains below, sequenced in a study of read filtering for tumor transcriptome and immune sequencing. Molecular barcoded adaptors covering alpha/delta and beta/gamma chains were used on about 390 ng RNA. Each CDR3 protein gets one entry after TCRdb re-called the reads with MiXCR. The table has roughly 82,000 distinct CDR3 sequences, 9% to 15% seen once. Specimen: a population of CD138-negative cells sorted from bone marrow. These receptors all stem from a donor at least 40 years old with multiple myeloma.

Of note for this clonotype: This could be a read error, since a much larger clone is one nucleotide away. The chain has TRBV11-2 and TRBJ2-1; D not certain. Germline CDR1 reads SGHAT; CDR2 reads FQNNGV. The CDR3 loop spans 15 amino acids. Trimming pared 1 base from V and 2 bases from J, leaving 9 bases between. The DNA of the CDR3 is TGTGCCAGCAGCTTAGCGAGTGTAACCTACAATGAGCAGTTCTTC. Amino acid sequence: CASSLASVTYNEQFF.

This clonotype was recorded at least ten times. The chain couples TRBV2 to TRBJ2-1, with TRBD2 as a possible D gene (5 bases). Trimming took off 5 bases at V and 5 bases at J, with 13 bases between the two ends. Looked up from germline, CDR1 is SNHLY and CDR2 is FYNNEI. CDR3 length: 14 amino acids. The CDR3 coding sequence is TGTGCCAGCAGTAGCCGGGAAGAAAACAATGAGCAGTTCTTC. This gives the protein CASSSREENNEQFF.

Notes on this clonotype: A much more abundant neighbour one base away suggests this may be a read error. The chain is built from TRBV11-2 and TRBJ1-4; D might be TRBD1 (6 bases). The J call may not be correct, given that the DNA end is closer to TRBJ2-3. Germline-derived CDR1 and CDR2 are SGHAT and FQNNGV. The length of the CDR3 is 13 residues. The CDR3 loop is CASSSGVRGTQYF. The CDR3 DNA is TGTGCCAGCAGCTCAGGGGTCCGGGGTACGCAGTATTTT.

This clonotype was seen ten or more times. The chain employs TRBV2 and TRBJ2-1; 10 nucleotides match TRBD2. Germline V gene sequence: CDR1 SNHLY, CDR2 FYNNEI. This CDR3 region has 13 residues. V shed 6 bases, J shed 14 bases, and the junction held 10 bases outside the gene matches. This CDR3 reads CASREGTSVREFF. CDR3 in DNA: TGTGCCAGCAGGGAGGGGACTAGCGTCCGGGAGTTCTTC.

This clonotype came up many times. This chain joins TRBV3-1 and TRBJ2-1; TRBD2 agrees at 7 bases. J was trimmed by 3 bases and V by 4 bases; bases with no gene match: 6. Germline V lookup: CDR1 LGHDT, CDR2 YNNKEL (reference sequence). The CDR3 spans 15 residues. The CDR3 DNA is TGTGCCAGCAGCCCCCTCAGCGGGGTCTACAATGAGCAGTTCTTC. It encodes CASSPLSGVYNEQFF.

This clonotype has at least ten counts. This chain links TRBV9 with TRBJ2-5; 7 bases agree with TRBD2. Germline loops: CDR1 SGDLS, CDR2 YYNGEE. The V and J ends lost 1 base and 5 bases, in that order; junction bases with no gene match: 11. This CDR3 comprises 16 residues. The CDR3 DNA reads TGTGCCAGCAGCGTAAGTGGGAGGCGGGAGCGGGAGACCCAGTACTTC. This translates into CASSVSGRRERETQYF.

Remarks on this clonotype: A read error is possible here, since a much larger clone lies one base away. This chain connects TRBV24-1 to TRBJ2-5, with 10 bases that match TRBD2. The germline gives CDR1 KGHDR, CDR2 SFDVKD. V dropped 11 bases and J dropped 3; count of bases not matched to a gene: 11. CDR3 length: 15 amino acids. The CDR3 DNA is TGTGCCAACCATGCTAGCGGGAGTCAAGAAGAGACCCAGTACTTC. This translates into CANHASGSQEETQYF.

This clonotype has ten or more counts. This chain links TRBV29-1 with TRBJ1-1; D unclear. The CDR3 is made up of 10 amino acids. With 4 bases removed from V and 3 bases from J, the gap between germline ends came to 3 bases. In germline, CDR1 is SQVTM, CDR2 ANQGSEA. CDR3 DNA: TGCAGCGTTGTTTACACTGAAGCTTTCTTT. Amino acid sequence: CSVVYTEAFF.

About this clonotype: A much larger clone differs by one base, so this may be a read error. Given the absence of the conserved phenylalanine or tryptophan at the CDR3 end, a read error is likely. This chain connects TRBV18 to TRBJ1-5; D not resolved. Deletions cut 2 bases from V and 0 bases from J, with 5 bases between. From germline, CDR1 is KGHSH and CDR2 LQKENI. The CDR3 has 14 amino acids. The CDR3 spells CASSPTYSNQPQHS. For the CDR3, the DNA is TGTGCCAGCTCACCAACGTATAGCAATCAGCCCCAGCATTCT.

In its sample, this clonotype was seen many times. The chain links TRBV10-3 to TRBJ2-7; 11 nucleotides match TRBD2. Germline CDR1 ENHRY, CDR2 SYGVKD. The CDR3 has 13 residues. With V trimmed by 10 bases and J by 5 bases, 7 bases remained unmatched. The CDR3 nucleotides are TGTGCCACCTTAGCGGGAGGGCGCGACGAGCAGTACTTC. Its protein is CATLAGGRDEQYF.

On this clonotype itself: This is likely a read error, given that the CDR3 carries no conserved phenylalanine or tryptophan at its end. The chain has TRBV12-3 or TRBV12-4 and TRBJ1-6; D may be TRBD1 (6 bases). The CDR3 spans 12 residues. Here the CDR3 reads CARSFRGSPLHL. DNA of the CDR3: TGTGCCAGAAGTTTCAGGGGTTCACCCCTCCACCTT.

The table lists this clonotype with many counts. The chain carries TRBV19 and TRBJ1-2; 8 bases agree with TRBD1. With 7 bases clipped from V and 5 bases from J, the junction kept 9 bases outside the gene matches. The length of the CDR3 is 14 residues. Germline V gene sequence: CDR1 LNHDA, CDR2 SQIVND (reference sequence). The CDR3 DNA reads as TGTGCCAGTACTGAGGACAGGGCACGGTATGGCTACACCTTC. This translates into CASTEDRARYGYTF.

This clonotype was counted ten times or more. This chain uses TRBV2 with TRBJ2-3; D is perhaps TRBD2 (6 bases). The CDR3 loop spans 15 amino acids. Trimming took off 1 base at V and 0 bases at J, with 8 bases between the two ends. Germline lookup yields CDR1 SNHLY and CDR2 FYNNEI. CDR3 residues: CASSEGGLSTDTQYF. The CDR3 DNA reads as TGTGCCAGCAGTGAAGGGGGACTGAGCACAGATACGCAGTATTTT.

The sample holds many counts of this clonotype. This chain uses TRBV6-6 with TRBJ2-7; 9 nucleotides line up with TRBD1. This CDR3 spans 14 amino acids. The germline gives CDR1 MNHNY, CDR2 SVGAGI (reference sequence). V trimming: 7 bases; J trimming: 3 bases; junction bases outside the gene matches: 7. The CDR3 sequence is CASTTGGLHYEQYF. The CDR3 nucleotides are TGTGCCAGCACCACAGGGGGCCTCCACTACGAGCAGTACTTC.

The table lists this clonotype with many counts. The CDR3 region has the DNA TGTGCCAGTAGTGTAAATAACTATGGCTACACCTTC. Translating it yields CASSVNNYGYTF. The V call is TRBV19, the J call TRBJ1-2; D not certain. CDR3 length equals 12 residues. V lost 5 bases and J lost 1, with 5 bases in between. Germline V gives CDR1 LNHDA, CDR2 SQIVND (reference sequence).

In its sample, this clonotype was seen many times. The V call is TRBV5-1, the J call TRBJ1-2; a possible D gene is TRBD1 (5 bases). With 4 bases removed from V and 0 bases from J, the gap between germline ends came to 10 bases. Germline CDR1 is SGHRS and CDR2 is YFSETQ. The CDR3 spans 14 residues. The CDR3 nucleotides read TGCGCCAGCAGCGCGGGACTGTCTAACTATGGCTACACCTTC. Translating gives CASSAGLSNYGYTF.

This clonotype was picked up many times. The chain joins TRBV20-1 to TRBJ2-1; 8 bases match TRBD1. This CDR3 region has 13 residues. Per germline, CDR1 DFQATT and CDR2 SNEGSKA (reference sequence). V trimming: 3 bases; J trimming: 6 bases; junction bases outside the gene matches: 4. Here the CDR3 DNA reads TGCAGTGCTAGGCAGGGGGCAGGCAATGAGCAGTTCTTC. Translated, it gives CSARQGAGNEQFF.

This clonotype was observed at least ten times. This chain links TRBV5-4 with TRBJ2-5, with 9 bases lining up with TRBD1. The CDR3 is 15 amino acids. Germline assignment: CDR1 SGHNT and CDR2 YYREEE (reference sequence). V lost 0 bases, J lost 2 bases, and 2 bases stayed unmatched. The CDR3 region has the DNA TGTGCCAGCAGCTTGGGGGGGACAGGGCAAGAGACCCAGTACTTC. It translates to CASSLGGTGQETQYF. The full variable domain, its missing parts supplied by reference TRBV5-4 and TRBJ2-5, is ETGVTQSPTHLIKTRGQQVTLRCSSQSGHNTVSWYQQALGQGPQFIFQYYREEENGRGNFPPRFSGLQFPNYSSELNVNALELDDSALYLCASSLGGTGQETQYFGPGTRLLVL.

This clonotype has a handful of counts. J is TRBJ1-5 and V is TRBV30; unclear D gene. V lost 0 bases to trimming and J lost 7 bases, with 16 bases between them. This CDR3 has 15 amino acids. CDR1 and CDR2 (germline): GTSNPN, SVGIG (reference sequence). In DNA form, the CDR3 reads TGTGCCTGGAGTGTACTGCTCGGGGATGGGCAGCCCCAGCATTTT. Translation: CAWSVLLGDGQPQHF.

A word on this clonotype: This may arise from a read error, as a much more abundant clone is one base away. The gene calls are TRBV5-1 and TRBJ1-2, with no clear D. CDR1 SGHRS and CDR2 YFSETQ come from the germline V gene. The CDR3 has 15 residues. V lost 0 bases to trimming and J lost 6 bases, with 15 bases between them. The CDR3 DNA follows: TGCGCCAGCAGCTTGGAAAAGGCCGACAACGATGGCTACACCTTC. Its protein is CASSLEKADNDGYTF.

This clonotype was seen at least ten times. The chain combines TRBV7-3 with TRBJ2-3, with 11 nucleotides matching TRBD2. Germline assignment: CDR1 SGHTA and CDR2 FQGTGA. CDR3 size: 18 residues. After removal of 2 bases from V and 1 base from J, the junction contained 8 bases not matched to a gene. In DNA form, the CDR3 reads TGTGCCAGCAGCTTAGGGATAGCGGGAGGGCCGGGCACAGATACGCAGTATTTT. It yields the protein CASSLGIAGGPGTDTQYF.

This clonotype was detected ten times or more. The chain uses TRBV5-1 and TRBJ2-2; tentative D call: TRBD1 (6 bases). Germline values: CDR1 SGHRS, CDR2 YFSETQ. The V end was cut by 4 bases, the J end by 0 bases, with 13 bases between. This CDR3 region has 16 residues. For the CDR3, the DNA is TGCGCCAGCAGCGCGGCCGGGACAACGAACACCGGGGAGCTGTTTTTT. Translated, it gives CASSAAGTTNTGELFF.

Ten or more counts support this clonotype. The chain carries TRBV29-1 and TRBJ2-1, with TRBD2 identical over 7 bases. V shed 6 bases, J shed 8 bases, and the junction held 10 bases outside the gene matches. The V gene's germline CDR1 is SQVTM and CDR2 ANQGSEA. The CDR3 contains 13 residues. The CDR3 sequence is CSVLVGAGDEQFF. CDR3 nucleotide sequence: TGCAGCGTGTTGGTAGGGGCGGGGGATGAGCAGTTCTTC.

The sample holds many counts of this clonotype. The junction departs from germline at one end; a sequencing error may be responsible. The CDR3 reads CASSQGRSFERVF. DNA for the CDR3: TGTGCCAGCAGCCAAGGGAGGTCTTTCGAGAGGGTCTTC. The rearrangement uses TRBV3-1 and TRBJ2-7; weak D call: TRBD2 (5 bases). The CDR3 is 13 residues long. CDR1 and CDR2 (germline): LGHDT, YNNKEL (reference sequence).

Many counts were recorded for this clonotype. The chain is built from TRBV7-2 and TRBJ2-1; TRBD1 or TRBD2 may be the D gene (7 bases each). Germline V gene data show CDR1 as SGHTA and CDR2 as FQGNSA. V was trimmed by 5 bases and J by 2 bases, leaving 19 bases between them. This CDR3 spans 17 amino acids. The chain's CDR3 is CASSRGEGAATYNEQFF. DNA for the CDR3: TGTGCCAGCAGCCGGGGGGAGGGGGCTGCAACCTACAATGAGCAGTTCTTC. The entire variable domain, with the rest obtained from reference TRBV7-2 and TRBJ2-1, is as follows: GAGVSQSPSNKVTEKGKDVELRCDPISGHTALYWYRQSLGQGLEFLIYFQGNSAPDKSGLPSDRFSAERTGGSVSTLTIQRTQQEDSAVYLCASSRGEGAATYNEQFFGPGTRLTVL.

This clonotype occurred many times. The chain uses TRBV20-1 and TRBJ1-1; possibly TRBD1 for D (6 bases). Germline loops: CDR1 DFQATT, CDR2 SNEGSKA (reference sequence). V was cut by 1 base and J by 5 bases, with 8 bases left in between. The CDR3 is 12 residues long. The CDR3 sequence: CSARAGDTEAFF. DNA of the CDR3: TGCAGTGCTAGAGCAGGGGATACTGAAGCTTTCTTT.

This clonotype turned up a few times. The gene calls are TRBV9 and TRBJ1-5; TRBD1 might be the D (5 bases). The CDR3 runs to 13 residues. Trimming pared 1 base from V and 7 bases from J, leaving 9 bases between. Germline CDR1 is SGDLS and CDR2 is YYNGEE. The CDR3 region is CASSVSPGQPQHF. The CDR3 nucleotides read TGTGCCAGCAGCGTATCACCAGGGCAGCCCCAGCATTTT.

This clonotype was recorded at least ten times. The chain employs TRBV7-9 and TRBJ2-6, with D possibly TRBD2 on 6 matching bases. V gave up 5 bases and J gave up 0 bases, with 11 bases separating them. Germline CDR1 SEHNR, CDR2 FQNEAQ (reference sequence). This CDR3 comprises 16 residues. CDR3 sequence reads: CASSRGTFSGANVLTF. The CDR3 bases are TGTGCCAGCAGCCGGGGGACCTTCTCTGGGGCCAACGTCCTGACTTTC.

This clonotype has a handful of counts. V usage is TRBV20-1 and J usage is TRBJ2-7; 12 nucleotides line up with TRBD2. Germline V gene sequence: CDR1 DFQATT, CDR2 SNEGSKA (reference sequence). This CDR3 is built from 15 residues. Losses at the gene ends were 4 bases for V and 5 bases for J; bases not matched to a gene: 9. In DNA form, the CDR3 reads TGCAGTGCTACCCTCGGGGGACTAGCGGGTGACGAGCAGTACTTC. Amino acids: CSATLGGLAGDEQYF.

This clonotype was picked up many times. The junction does not match germline at one end; this may be a read error. The J gene is TRBJ2-7, the V gene TRBV7-6, with D tentatively TRBD2 (5 bases). CDR3 length: 13 residues. Germline V gene data show CDR1 as SGHVS and CDR2 as FNYEAQ. CDR3 in amino acids: CASSLRGSSEQYF. In nucleotides, the CDR3 is TGTGCCAGCAGCCTCCGAGGGTCCTCCGAGCAGTACTTC. The complete variable domain, with remaining parts taken from reference TRBV7-6 and TRBJ2-7, reads GAGVSQSPRYKVTKRGQDVALRCDPISGHVSLYWYRQALGQGPEFLTYFNYEAQQDKSGLPNDRFSAERPEGSISTLTIQRTEQRDSAMYRCASSLRGSSEQYFGPGTRLTVT.

This clonotype has a count of ten or more. The chain links TRBV5-1 to TRBJ2-7; D is unclear. Germline V gene data show CDR1 as SGHRS and CDR2 as YFSETQ. Trimming cost V 4 bases and J 3 bases, with 8 bases left between them. This CDR3 region has 12 residues. The CDR3 reads CASSILGYEQYF. The CDR3 DNA follows: TGCGCCAGCAGCATCCTTGGCTACGAGCAGTACTTC. Full variable domain (missing parts from reference TRBV5-1 and TRBJ2-7): KAGVTQTPRYLIKTRGQQVTLSCSPISGHRSVSWYQQTPGQGLQFLFEYFSETQRNKGNFPGRFSGRQFSNSRSEMNVSTLELGDSALYLCASSILGYEQYFGPGTRLTVT.

This clonotype was counted a few times. One end of the junction fails to match germline, which may point to a read error. The chain carries TRBV6-2 or TRBV6-3 and TRBJ1-4; 10 nucleotides align to TRBD1. This CDR3 has 14 amino acids. Germline V gives CDR1 MNHEY, CDR2 SVGEGT. CDR3 sequence: CASSTGTGEEKRFF. CDR3 DNA: TGTGCCAGCAGTACCGGGACAGGGGAAGAAAAACGGTTTTTT.